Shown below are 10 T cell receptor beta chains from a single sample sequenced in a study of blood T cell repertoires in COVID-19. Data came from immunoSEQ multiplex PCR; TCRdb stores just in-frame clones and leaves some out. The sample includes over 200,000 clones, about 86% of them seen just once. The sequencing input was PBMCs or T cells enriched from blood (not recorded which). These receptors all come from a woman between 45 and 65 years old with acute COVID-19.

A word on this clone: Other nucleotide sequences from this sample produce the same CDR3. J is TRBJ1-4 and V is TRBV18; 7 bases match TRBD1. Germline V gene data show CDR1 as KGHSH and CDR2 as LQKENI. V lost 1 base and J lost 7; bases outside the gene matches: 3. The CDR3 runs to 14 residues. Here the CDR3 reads CASSPQGAGEKLFF. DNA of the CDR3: TGTGCCAGCTCACCACAGGGGGCAGGTGAAAAACTGTTTTTT. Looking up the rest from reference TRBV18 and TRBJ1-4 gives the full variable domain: NAGVMQNPRHLVRRRGQEARLRCSPMKGHSHVYWYRQLPEEGLKFMVYLQKENIIDESGMPKERFSAEFPKEGPSILRIQQVVRGDSAAYFCASSPQGAGEKLFFGSGTQLSVL.

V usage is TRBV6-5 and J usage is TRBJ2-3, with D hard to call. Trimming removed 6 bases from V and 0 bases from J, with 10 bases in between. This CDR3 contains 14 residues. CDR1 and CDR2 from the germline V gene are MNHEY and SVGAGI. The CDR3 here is CASSRGRSTDTQYF. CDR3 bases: TGTGCCAGCAGCCGAGGTCGGAGCACAGATACGCAGTATTTT.

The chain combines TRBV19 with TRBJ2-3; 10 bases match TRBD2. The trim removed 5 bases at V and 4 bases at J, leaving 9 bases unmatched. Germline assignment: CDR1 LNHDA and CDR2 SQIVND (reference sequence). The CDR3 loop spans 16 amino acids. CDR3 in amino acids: CASSVAGGRLADTQYF. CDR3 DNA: TGTGCCAGTAGTGTAGCGGGGGGAAGATTGGCAGATACGCAGTATTTT. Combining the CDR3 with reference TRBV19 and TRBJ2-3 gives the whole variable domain DGGITQSPKYLFRKEGQNVTLSCEQNLNHDAMYWYRQDPGQGLRLIYYSQIVNDFQKGDIAEGYSVSREKKESFPLTVTSAQKNPTAFYLCASSVAGGRLADTQYFGPGTRLTVL.

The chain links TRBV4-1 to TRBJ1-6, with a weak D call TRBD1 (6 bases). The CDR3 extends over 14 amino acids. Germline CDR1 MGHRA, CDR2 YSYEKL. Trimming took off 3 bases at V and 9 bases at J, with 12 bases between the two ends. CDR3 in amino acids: CASSHEGVGSPLHF. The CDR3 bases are TGCGCCAGCAGCCATGAGGGGGTTGGTTCACCCCTCCACTTT.

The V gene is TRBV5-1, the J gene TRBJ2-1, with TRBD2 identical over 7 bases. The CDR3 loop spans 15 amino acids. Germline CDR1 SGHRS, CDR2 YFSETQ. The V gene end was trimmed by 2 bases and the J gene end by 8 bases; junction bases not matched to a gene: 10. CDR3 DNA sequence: TGCGCCAGCAGCTTCTCTAGCGGACCAGGGTATGAGCAGTTCTTC. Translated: CASSFSSGPGYEQFF.

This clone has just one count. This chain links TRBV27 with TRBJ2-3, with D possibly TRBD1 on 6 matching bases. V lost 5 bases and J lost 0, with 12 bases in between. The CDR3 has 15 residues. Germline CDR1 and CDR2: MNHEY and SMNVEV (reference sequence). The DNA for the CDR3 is TGTGCCAGCAGTGAGGGGGAAAGAAGCACAGATACGCAGTATTTT. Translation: CASSEGERSTDTQYF.

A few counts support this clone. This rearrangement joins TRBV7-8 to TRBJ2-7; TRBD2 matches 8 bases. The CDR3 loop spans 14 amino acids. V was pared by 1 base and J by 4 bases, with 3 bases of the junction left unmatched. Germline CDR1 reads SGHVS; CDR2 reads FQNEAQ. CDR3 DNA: TGTGCCAGCAGCTTAGTCCCTAGCGGGTACGAGCAGTACTTC. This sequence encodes CASSLVPSGYEQYF. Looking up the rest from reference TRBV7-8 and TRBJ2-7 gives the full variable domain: GAGVSQSPRYKVAKRGQDVALRCDPISGHVSLFWYQQALGQGPEFLTYFQNEAQLDKSGLPSDRFFAERPEGSVSTLKIQRTQQEDSAVYLCASSLVPSGYEQYFGPGTRLTVT.

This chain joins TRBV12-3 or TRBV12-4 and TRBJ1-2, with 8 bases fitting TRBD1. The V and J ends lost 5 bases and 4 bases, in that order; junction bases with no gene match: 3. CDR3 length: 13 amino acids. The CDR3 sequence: CASSQGAGYGYTF. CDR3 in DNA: TGTGCCAGCAGTCAGGGGGCTGGCTATGGCTACACCTTC.

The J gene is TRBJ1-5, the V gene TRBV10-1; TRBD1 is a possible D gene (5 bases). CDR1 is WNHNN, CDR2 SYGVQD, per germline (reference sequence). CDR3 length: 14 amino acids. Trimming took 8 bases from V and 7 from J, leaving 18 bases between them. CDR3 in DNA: TGCGCCAGCGCCAGGCGCAGGGTGGGCCAGCCCCAGCATTTT. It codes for CASARRRVGQPQHF.

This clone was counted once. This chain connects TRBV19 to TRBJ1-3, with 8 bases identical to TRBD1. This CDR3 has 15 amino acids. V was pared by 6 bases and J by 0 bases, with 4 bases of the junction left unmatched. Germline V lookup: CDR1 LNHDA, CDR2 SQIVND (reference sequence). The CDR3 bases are TGTGCCAGTAGGGCCACAGGGGGCTCTGGAAACACCATATATTTT. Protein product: CASRATGGSGNTIYF. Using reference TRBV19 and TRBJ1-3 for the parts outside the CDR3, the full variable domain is DGGITQSPKYLFRKEGQNVTLSCEQNLNHDAMYWYRQDPGQGLRLIYYSQIVNDFQKGDIAEGYSVSREKKESFPLTVTSAQKNPTAFYLCASRATGGSGNTIYFGEGSWLTVV.